These 13 T cell receptor beta chains were sequenced from one sample in a study of T cells in Graves' hyperthyroidism and ophthalmopathy. Amplification of TCR beta CDR3 regions was performed using RNA transcripts as template. A set of HTBI primers served as the primers for a first-round RT-PCR of the TCR CDR3. TCRdb re-derived calls from the multiplex PCR reads in MiXCR, one entry per CDR3 protein. The sample shows some 580,000 distinct CDR3 sequences, roughly 15% of them seen only once. The sequencing input was blood. Source of these receptors: a woman between 35 and 50 years old with Graves' ophthalmopathy.

This clonotype was recorded many times. The chain recombines TRBV30 with TRBJ2-3; 9 positions match TRBD2. Looked up from germline, CDR1 is GTSNPN and CDR2 is SVGIG (reference sequence). The CDR3 covers 16 residues. J lost 3 bases, V lost 3 bases, and 10 bases had no gene match. The CDR3 bases are TGTGCCTGGAGGGAGTTAGCGGGAGTACGGACAGATACGCAGTATTTT. Translating it yields CAWRELAGVRTDTQYF.

This clonotype was counted a few times. The chain combines TRBV5-5 with TRBJ2-2; 11 positions agree with TRBD2. Looked up from germline, CDR1 is SGHKS and CDR2 is YYEKEE (reference sequence). V lost 2 bases, J lost 1 base, and 13 bases stayed unmatched. This CDR3 contains 20 residues. CDR3 nucleotide sequence: TGTGCCAGCAGCTTCACTAGCGGGAGTTTTATTCTGAAGAACACCGGGGAGCTGTTTTTT. Its protein is CASSFTSGSFILKNTGELFF.

This clonotype showed up just a few times. A much larger clone differs by one base, so this may be a read error. This CDR3 reads CSAGWLAVTDTQYF. CDR3 bases: TGCAGTGCTGGTTGGCTAGCGGTAACAGATACGCAGTATTTT. V and J are TRBV20-1 and TRBJ2-3, with TRBD2 matching 7 bases. The CDR3 loop spans 14 amino acids. J was trimmed by 3 bases and V by 5 bases; bases with no gene match: 8. Germline V lookup: CDR1 DFQATT, CDR2 SNEGSKA (reference sequence).

This clonotype occurred many times. The chain employs TRBV5-1 and TRBJ2-1; TRBD2 agrees at 7 bases. The V gene's germline CDR1 is SGHRS and CDR2 YFSETQ. CDR3 length equals 16 residues. V was pared by 2 bases and J by 4 bases, with 9 bases of the junction left unmatched. The CDR3 loop is CASSFRLAEDYNEQFF. In DNA, the CDR3 is TGCGCCAGCAGCTTCAGGCTAGCGGAAGATTACAATGAGCAGTTCTTC.

The chain links TRBV28 to TRBJ1-1, with D possibly being TRBD1 (5 bases). CDR3 length: 14 amino acids. V shed 3 bases and J shed 1 base, with 9 bases lying between them. CDR1 is MDHEN and CDR2 is SYDVKM in the germline V gene. The CDR3 is CASSFLGQNTEAFF. For the CDR3, the DNA is TGTGCCAGCAGTTTTTTAGGACAGAACACTGAAGCTTTCTTT.

In this sample, this clonotype turned up many times. This chain joins TRBV20-1 and TRBJ2-7; 8 bases are shared with TRBD2. Losses at the gene ends were 3 bases for V and 4 bases for J; bases not matched to a gene: 11. Germline V lookup: CDR1 DFQATT, CDR2 SNEGSKA (reference sequence). The CDR3 is 15 amino acids. The CDR3 coding sequence is TGCAGTGCTAGTGCCGCGACTAGCGCGTTATACGAGCAGTACTTC. This encodes CSASAATSALYEQYF.

This chain connects TRBV20-1 to TRBJ2-1; TRBD2 matches at 7 bases. Germline lookup yields CDR1 DFQATT and CDR2 SNEGSKA (reference sequence). V shed 2 bases and J 3 bases; nucleotides not matched to a gene: 10. This CDR3 is 16 amino acids long. This CDR3 is CSARIGRRGYYNEQFF. DNA of the CDR3: TGCAGTGCTAGAATCGGGAGGAGGGGCTACTACAATGAGCAGTTCTTC.

This clonotype showed up many times. The chain carries TRBV6-2 or TRBV6-3 and TRBJ1-1, with D perhaps TRBD1 (5 bases). This CDR3 is 14 amino acids long. V lost 5 bases, J lost 1 base, and 11 bases lay in between. CDR1 is MNHEY, CDR2 SVGEGT, per germline. CDR3 region: CASSRGLWNTEAFF. The DNA for the CDR3 is TGTGCCAGCAGTCGGGGACTGTGGAACACTGAAGCTTTCTTT.

The sample holds a few counts of this clonotype. This chain uses TRBV11-2 with TRBJ1-4; D gene ambiguous. Trimming took off 4 bases at V and 1 base at J, with 10 bases between the two ends. CDR1 and CDR2 from the germline V gene are SGHAT and FQNNGV. CDR3 length: 15 amino acids. The CDR3 DNA reads as TGTGCCAGCAGCTGGGAACACGTAACTAATGAAAAACTGTTTTTT. This encodes CASSWEHVTNEKLFF.

This clonotype was observed many times. The chain uses TRBV5-1 and TRBJ2-5; either TRBD1 or TRBD2 may fit D (6 bases each). Trimming took off 2 bases at V and 2 bases at J, with 10 bases between the two ends. The CDR3 runs to 14 residues. Germline lookup yields CDR1 SGHRS and CDR2 YFSETQ. CDR3 protein: CASSFQGRQETQYF. The CDR3 DNA reads TGCGCCAGCAGCTTCCAGGGGAGGCAAGAGACCCAGTACTTC.

This clonotype was recorded a few times. The CDR3 sequence: CASVPDGGSGANVLTF. As DNA, the CDR3 is TGTGCCAGCGTACCGGACGGTGGTTCTGGGGCCAACGTCCTGACTTTC. V is TRBV6-2 or TRBV6-3 and J is TRBJ2-6; D is unresolved. The V gene's germline CDR1 is MNHEY and CDR2 SVGEGT. This CDR3 region has 16 residues. Trimming removed 8 bases from V and 1 base from J, with 15 bases in between.

J is TRBJ2-3 and V is TRBV29-1, with TRBD2 matching over 9 bases. The trim removed 6 bases at V and 6 bases at J, leaving 13 bases unmatched. CDR3 size: 15 residues. Germline-derived CDR1 and CDR2 are SQVTM and ANQGSEA. The CDR3 DNA follows: TGCAGCGTGACCAATAGCGGGAGCGGGCCGGATACGCAGTATTTT. Its translation is CSVTNSGSGPDTQYF.

The chain employs TRBV28 and TRBJ2-2; unclear D gene. Germline loops: CDR1 MDHEN, CDR2 SYDVKM. This CDR3 is built from 16 residues. The ends were cut back, 3 bases at V and 3 bases at J, with 14 bases in the middle. The CDR3 DNA reads as TGTGCCAGCAGTTTTAGGGCACCCCCGGACACCGGGGAGCTGTTTTTT. This sequence encodes CASSFRAPPDTGELFF.